These 16 T cell receptor beta chains came from one sample sequenced in a study of CD8+ T cells in alopecia areata (dated 2018 in TCRdb). Libraries were built with the immunoSEQ multiplex PCR assay. RNA was extracted from all samples and reverse transcribed into cDNA, which served as template for TCR sequencing. Drawn from immuneACCESS, this table holds only the in-frame rearrangements with V and J called that TCRdb kept. Clones are partly lost; checked studies trace under half to an unresolved V gene and leave the rest unexplained. The sample table records hundreds of thousands of clones; 67% of these occur just once. The ten top clones hold 1.2% of the sample. The time point label of this sample denotes: baseline before oral tofacitinib. Material: CD4+ T cells sorted from blood, obtained at week 0. The receptor source for this set is a human donor with alopecia areata.

The chain links TRBV7-2 to TRBJ2-5, with D perhaps TRBD2 (6 bases). V shed 10 bases and J shed 4 bases, with 22 bases lying between them. CDR1 is SGHTA, CDR2 FQGNSA, per germline. This CDR3 is built from 15 residues. As DNA, the CDR3 is TGTGCCAACTCGGCGGGGCTATTACCGGGAGAGACCCAGTACTTC. Translating gives CANSAGLLPGETQYF. Full variable domain (outside the CDR3, taken from reference TRBV7-2 and TRBJ2-5): GAGVSQSPSNKVTEKGKDVELRCDPISGHTALYWYRQSLGQGLEFLIYFQGNSAPDKSGLPSDRFSAERTGGSVSTLTIQRTQQEDSAVYLCANSAGLLPGETQYFGPGTRLLVL.

This sequence joins TRBV7-2 and TRBJ1-1; the D is unclear. Germline-derived CDR1 and CDR2 are SGHTA and FQGNSA. V lost 2 bases and J lost 1, with 5 bases in between. This CDR3 contains 13 residues. CDR3 residues: CASSLFPNTEAFF. The CDR3 coding sequence is TGTGCCAGCAGCTTATTCCCGAACACTGAAGCTTTCTTT.

The gene calls are TRBV30 and TRBJ2-5, with 12 bases fitting TRBD2. The CDR3 is made up of 18 amino acids. With 0 bases clipped from V and 5 bases from J, the junction kept 13 bases outside the gene matches. Germline values: CDR1 GTSNPN, CDR2 SVGIG (reference sequence). CDR3 region: CAWSVLGLGTSGRETQYF. The DNA of the CDR3 is TGTGCCTGGAGTGTATTGGGCCTTGGGACTAGCGGGCGCGAGACCCAGTACTTC.

V usage is TRBV30 and J usage is TRBJ1-2; D gene unclear. Germline assignment: CDR1 GTSNPN and CDR2 SVGIG (reference sequence). The CDR3 length is 16 residues. Trimming removed 0 bases at V and 6 bases at J, with 20 bases between. The CDR3 DNA sequence: TGTGCCTGGAGTGTACGTTTTGAGGGCCGAGAAGATGGCTACACCTTC. Its protein product is CAWSVRFEGREDGYTF. Full variable domain (missing parts from reference TRBV30 and TRBJ1-2): SQTIHQWPATLVQPVGSPLSLECTVEGTSNPNLYWYRQAAGRGLQLLFYSVGIGQISSEVPQNLSASRPQDRQFILSSKKLLLSDSGFYLCAWSVRFEGREDGYTFGSGTRLTVV.

The CDR3 nucleotides are TGCAGCGTTGAAGATCAGGGCCAAGAGACCCAGTACTTC. Translating gives CSVEDQGQETQYF. This chain links TRBV29-1 with TRBJ2-5, with D tentatively TRBD1 (5 bases). Per the germline V gene, CDR1 is SQVTM and CDR2 is ANQGSEA. Trimming shortened V by 0 bases and J by 1 base, and 6 bases separated the two germline ends. The CDR3 has 13 residues.

The rearrangement uses TRBV5-1 and TRBJ1-1; D not certain. CDR1 SGHRS and CDR2 YFSETQ come from the germline V gene. V dropped 0 bases and J dropped 3 bases, with 6 bases sitting between them. The CDR3 is 13 residues long. The CDR3 region has the DNA TGCGCCAGCAGCTTGGAGCCAGACACTGAAGCTTTCTTT. Amino acid sequence: CASSLEPDTEAFF.

The rearrangement links TRBV30 to TRBJ2-7; no clear D. V was trimmed by 3 bases and J by 4 bases, leaving 10 bases between them. The length of the CDR3 is 12 residues. Germline values: CDR1 GTSNPN, CDR2 SVGIG (reference sequence). The CDR3 DNA reads as TGTGCCTGGAGCGCCGACGAGTACGAGCAGTACTTC. The encoded protein is CAWSADEYEQYF.

This clone was seen once. The chain combines TRBV29-1 with TRBJ2-1; the D is unclear. The V end lost 0 bases, the J end lost 8 bases, and 17 bases lay between the germline ends. CDR3 length equals 15 residues. Germline loops: CDR1 SQVTM, CDR2 ANQGSEA. DNA for the CDR3: TGCAGCGTTGAAGATCTTAGGACGGCAGGAGATGAGCAGTTCTTC. This encodes CSVEDLRTAGDEQFF.

This clone came up a few times. CDR3 residues: CSVGNRGALGYTF. CDR3 nucleotide sequence: TGCAGCGTTGGTAACAGAGGAGCCCTCGGCTACACCTTC. The chain uses TRBV29-1 and TRBJ1-2, with unresolved D. The CDR3 totals 13 residues. Germline V gene lookup returns CDR1 SQVTM and CDR2 ANQGSEA. Trimming removed 4 bases at V and 8 bases at J, with 17 bases between.

In its sample, this clone was seen a few times. This chain uses TRBV10-3 with TRBJ1-1, with a tentative D call TRBD1 (5 bases). This CDR3 is 13 amino acids long. CDR1 is ENHRY, CDR2 SYGVKD, per germline. V lost 8 bases, J lost 3 bases, and 13 bases lay in between. The CDR3 DNA follows: TGTGCCATCTCCGGGGCTGGAGACACTGAAGCTTTCTTT. Protein sequence: CAISGAGDTEAFF.

The J gene is TRBJ2-1, the V gene TRBV29-1; D is unclear. Per germline, CDR1 SQVTM and CDR2 ANQGSEA. The CDR3 is 12 amino acids. Trimming took 2 bases from V and 4 from J, leaving 6 bases between them. The CDR3 nucleotides read TGCAGCGTTGAACCCCGATACAATGAGCAGTTCTTC. Residues: CSVEPRYNEQFF.

V gene TRBV9 combines with J gene TRBJ1-5, with 9 positions matching TRBD1. The ends lost 3 bases at V and 2 bases at J; junction bases unmatched: 0. Germline V CDR1 and CDR2: SGDLS, YYNGEE. This CDR3 is built from 14 residues. CDR3 DNA sequence: TGTGCCAGCAGCGGGACAGGGGGCAATCAGCCCCAGCATTTT. This sequence encodes CASSGTGGNQPQHF.

This clone appeared once. The CDR3: CSVEERMNTEAFF. CDR3 bases: TGCAGCGTTGAAGAACGGATGAACACTGAAGCTTTCTTT. The chain uses TRBV29-1 and TRBJ1-1; D is ambiguous. The CDR3 loop spans 13 amino acids. Looked up from germline, CDR1 is SQVTM and CDR2 is ANQGSEA. V was pared by 0 bases and J by 0 bases, with 5 bases between.

The chain links TRBV5-1 to TRBJ1-1; TRBD1 matches at 7 bases. This CDR3 has 16 amino acids. The trim removed 4 bases at V and 3 bases at J, leaving 12 bases unmatched. Germline CDR1 reads SGHRS; CDR2 reads YFSETQ. CDR3 DNA: TGCGCCAGCAGCCGGACGAGGGGGCGCGAAGACACTGAAGCTTTCTTT. It encodes CASSRTRGREDTEAFF.

V is TRBV5-1 and J is TRBJ2-7; no clear D. V shed 1 base and J shed 3 bases, with 14 bases lying between them. Per germline, CDR1 SGHRS and CDR2 YFSETQ. The CDR3 runs 15 residues. The CDR3 DNA reads as TGCGCCAGCAGCTTGAAAAACGGTGGCAGCTACGAGCAGTACTTC. Residues: CASSLKNGGSYEQYF.

CDR3 amino acids: CASSLGSAGRSPLHF. The CDR3 bases are TGTGCCAGCAGCTTAGGCAGCGCAGGGAGGTCACCCCTCCACTTT. This chain links TRBV7-2 with TRBJ1-6; tentatively, D is TRBD1 (5 bases). V was cut by 1 base and J by 10 bases, with 14 bases left in between. Germline V gives CDR1 SGHTA, CDR2 FQGNSA. The CDR3 runs 15 residues.